This T cell receptor beta chain was observed in a study of shared clonotypes between healthy human individuals. General study points: Genetic and exposure-history diversity was limited by the small donor number. Depth of sequencing was expected to influence donor clonotype sharing.

TCRdb keeps only in-frame clones here, not all; method: immunoSEQ multiplex PCR. The sample has more than 400,000 clones, more than 65% seen once. To note about this clone: Its target is unknown. The sample contains more than one DNA sequence encoding this CDR3.

Each of the donors was a healthy adult who was HIV-negative and had not had a recent acute infection or vaccination. Among the donors, all were Caucasian adults who lived in Nashville, Tennessee. Germline lookup yields CDR1 SEHNR and CDR2 FQNEAQ (reference sequence). The CDR3 runs 19 residues. Trimming removed 0 bases from V and 1 base from J; junction bases left unmatched: 15. The material sequenced was PBMCs. This chain connects TRBV7-9 to TRBJ2-7; 7 nucleotides match TRBD1. The source is a woman between 40 and 55 years old in good health. Some clones in this sample may be carry-over from other donors' samples. CDR3 DNA: TGTGCCAGCAGCTTAGCGGTGAGGACAGGTGGACTGGGGTCCTACGAGCAGTACTTC. This gives the protein CASSLAVRTGGLGSYEQYF.